The 4 T cell receptor beta chains given below trace back to one sample, sequenced in a study of blood T cell repertoires in COVID-19. Measured with immunoSEQ multiplex PCR; TCRdb has only the in-frame clones, and not every one. This table holds approximately 190,000 clones, around 76% found once. Sample: peripheral blood. Every receptor here comes from an older woman with COVID-19, enrolled during active disease.

The chain uses TRBV2 and TRBJ2-3; possible D gene TRBD2, 6 bases. The V and J ends lost 8 bases and 9 bases respectively, with 12 bases between them. The germline CDR1 and CDR2 sequences are SNHLY and FYNNEI. The length of the CDR3 is 11 residues. As DNA, the CDR3 is TGTGCCAGCTGGGGGACTGGAACGCAGTATTTT. Translated, it gives CASWGTGTQYF.

A few counts support this clone. The chain combines TRBV6-5 with TRBJ2-2; D is unresolved. This CDR3 comprises 15 residues. Trimming stripped 8 bases from V and 0 bases from J, with 13 bases between. Germline CDR1 is MNHEY and CDR2 is SVGAGI. DNA for the CDR3: TGTGCCAGCTTGCGATCCCCCGCGAACACCGGGGAGCTGTTTTTT. Protein: CASLRSPANTGELFF.

The chain combines TRBV5-4 with TRBJ1-6; 7 positions agree with TRBD1. V shed 4 bases, J shed 0 bases, and the junction held 13 bases outside the gene matches. The CDR3 contains 19 residues. Germline values: CDR1 SGHNT, CDR2 YYREEE (reference sequence). CDR3 loop: CASSLQTGLGRSYNSPLHF. For the CDR3, the DNA is TGTGCCAGCAGCCTTCAGACAGGGCTGGGGCGCTCCTATAATTCACCCCTCCACTTT.

A single count supports this clone. V usage is TRBV28 and J usage is TRBJ1-3; D gene uncertain. V dropped 5 bases and J dropped 2 bases, with 7 bases sitting between them. The CDR3 extends over 13 amino acids. CDR1 and CDR2 (germline): MDHEN, SYDVKM. The CDR3 region is CASSPTAGNTIYF. The CDR3 region has the DNA TGTGCCAGCAGTCCTACAGCTGGAAACACCATATATTTT.